This passage covers 26 T cell receptor beta chains from one sample sequenced in a study of CD8 T cells in Susac syndrome. RNA was extracted with the RNeasy kit, and a quantity of 0.5 to 1 ug was reverse transcribed using random hexamers. TCRdb used MiXCR to reprocess the immunoSEQ multiplex PCR reads, holding one entry per CDR3 protein. The sample consists of 170,000 or so distinct CDR3 sequences, around 96% of them appearing once. Sequenced sample: CD4+ T cells from PBMCs. The origin of the receptors is a human donor with Susac syndrome.

The V call is TRBV19, the J call TRBJ2-2; the D is unclear. The CDR3 runs 15 residues. CDR1 and CDR2 from the germline V gene are LNHDA and SQIVND (reference sequence). V lost 0 bases and J 0 bases, leaving 5 bases between the germline ends. Here the CDR3 reads CASSIEGPNTGELFF. The CDR3 coding sequence is TGTGCCAGTAGTATAGAAGGCCCGAACACCGGGGAGCTGTTTTTT.

The chain recombines TRBV3-1 with TRBJ2-1; no clear D. The V and J ends lost 4 bases and 6 bases respectively, with 7 bases between them. This CDR3 spans 12 amino acids. Germline-derived CDR1 and CDR2 are LGHDT and YNNKEL (reference sequence). The CDR3 region has the DNA TGTGCCAGCAGCCCCATCAGCAATGAGCAGTTCTTC. This codes for CASSPISNEQFF.

The rearrangement joins TRBV29-1 to TRBJ2-7; a weak D match, TRBD2 (6 bases). The germline V gene encodes CDR1 SQVTM and CDR2 ANQGSEA. The CDR3 length is 12 residues. V lost 5 bases to trimming and J lost 9 bases, with 17 bases between them. The CDR3 DNA reads TGCAGCGTTCGGGAGACGGGAGCGGCGCAGTACTTC. Its protein product is CSVRETGAAQYF.

V and J are TRBV27 and TRBJ1-2; D is uncertain. V lost 2 bases and J 6 bases, leaving 19 bases between the germline ends. Germline lookup yields CDR1 MNHEY and CDR2 SMNVEV (reference sequence). The CDR3 extends over 16 amino acids. CDR3 bases: TGTGCCAGCAGTTTAAGGCGAAACCCCCGACGGGATGGCTACACCTTC. It yields the protein CASSLRRNPRRDGYTF.

In its sample, this clonotype was seen once. The chain is built from TRBV2 and TRBJ2-7; 8 nucleotides match TRBD1. This CDR3 is 16 amino acids long. The J segment lost 0 bases and the V segment lost 8 bases, leaving 12 bases of the junction unmatched. The germline V gene has CDR1 SNHLY and CDR2 FYNNEI. CDR3 loop: CASHSGQGRSSYEQYF. In nucleotides, the CDR3 is TGTGCCAGCCACTCCGGACAGGGCCGGAGCTCCTACGAGCAGTACTTC.

The J gene is TRBJ2-7, the V gene TRBV28, with 11 bases that match TRBD2. The CDR3 is made up of 14 amino acids. From germline, CDR1 is MDHEN and CDR2 SYDVKM. V lost 6 bases, J lost 3 bases, and 4 bases stayed unmatched. CDR3 sequence (DNA): TGTGCCAGCAGGACTAGCGGGGACCGCTACGAGCAGTACTTC. This translates into CASRTSGDRYEQYF. Full variable domain (rest looked up from reference TRBV28 and TRBJ2-7): DVKVTQSSRYLVKRTGEKVFLECVQDMDHENMFWYRQDPGLGLRLIYFSYDVKMKEKGDIPEGYSVSREKKERFSLILESASTNQTSMYLCASRTSGDRYEQYFGPGTRLTVT.

The CDR3 DNA sequence: TGTGCCAGCAGTTTAGGCGGACTAGCGGGAAAATACGAGCAGTACTTC. It encodes CASSLGGLAGKYEQYF. This chain links TRBV12-3 or TRBV12-4 with TRBJ2-7; TRBD2 agrees at 12 bases. The trim removed 1 base at V and 4 bases at J, leaving 5 bases unmatched. This CDR3 is 16 amino acids long.

The chain links TRBV5-1 to TRBJ2-1; weak D call: TRBD2 (6 bases). The CDR3 totals 15 residues. CDR1 is SGHRS and CDR2 is YFSETQ in the germline V gene. Trimming cost V 7 bases and J 0 bases, with 14 bases left between them. The CDR3: CASARDGSSYNEQFF. The CDR3 DNA reads as TGCGCCAGCGCCAGGGACGGGAGCTCCTACAATGAGCAGTTCTTC. Based on the CDR3 plus reference TRBV5-1 and TRBJ2-1, the full variable domain is KAGVTQTPRYLIKTRGQQVTLSCSPISGHRSVSWYQQTPGQGLQFLFEYFSETQRNKGNFPGRFSGRQFSNSRSEMNVSTLELGDSALYLCASARDGSSYNEQFFGPGTRLTVL.

The rearrangement joins TRBV27 to TRBJ2-7; D may be TRBD1 (5 bases). Germline-derived CDR1 and CDR2 are MNHEY and SMNVEV (reference sequence). This CDR3 has 16 amino acids. V lost 4 bases and J 0 bases, leaving 16 bases between the germline ends. The CDR3 sequence: CASSSRLVRGSYEQYF. In DNA, the CDR3 is TGTGCCAGCAGTTCCAGACTCGTAAGGGGCTCCTACGAGCAGTACTTC.

The chain is built from TRBV9 and TRBJ2-1, with D unclear. The V gene's germline CDR1 is SGDLS and CDR2 YYNGEE. V lost 4 bases, J lost 4 bases, and 12 bases lay in between. This CDR3 is built from 14 residues. The CDR3 DNA follows: TGTGCCAGCAGCATCCGACCTGGTTACAATGAGCAGTTCTTC. Translation: CASSIRPGYNEQFF.

This clonotype was counted once. V is TRBV12-3 or TRBV12-4 and J is TRBJ1-1; no reliable D call. V was shortened by 3 bases and J by 6 bases, with 8 bases between the two germline ends. The CDR3 contains 12 residues. As DNA, the CDR3 is TGTGCCAGCAGTTTTGGTCCCGCTGAAGCTTTCTTT. It is translated as CASSFGPAEAFF.

J is TRBJ2-3 and V is TRBV15; 9 nucleotides agree with TRBD2. The CDR3 has 17 residues. The germline gives CDR1 LNHNV, CDR2 YYDKDF (reference sequence). With V trimmed by 0 bases and J by 2 bases, 6 bases remained unmatched. CDR3 sequence reads: CATSRDRAGGPTDTQYF. CDR3 sequence (DNA): TGTGCCACCAGCAGAGATCGGGCGGGAGGGCCCACAGATACGCAGTATTTT.

This rearrangement joins TRBV20-1 to TRBJ2-7; D call uncertain. The CDR3 loop spans 13 amino acids. Germline V gene lookup returns CDR1 DFQATT and CDR2 SNEGSKA (reference sequence). Trimming cost V 1 base and J 1 base, with 8 bases left between them. The CDR3 DNA is TGCAGTGCTAGAGTCGTCAGTTCCTACGAGCAGTACTTC. It is translated as CSARVVSSYEQYF.

This rearrangement joins TRBV7-2 to TRBJ1-2; no firm D call. Trimming stripped 5 bases from V and 6 bases from J, with 19 bases between. Germline V lookup: CDR1 SGHTA, CDR2 FQGNSA. CDR3 length: 15 amino acids. CDR3: CASSPRPRTPDGYTF. In nucleotides, the CDR3 is TGTGCCAGCAGCCCTAGGCCCCGGACCCCGGATGGCTACACCTTC.

The rearrangement uses TRBV9 and TRBJ1-5; D is uncertain. Germline V CDR1 and CDR2: SGDLS, YYNGEE. The CDR3 consists of 14 residues. Trimming cost V 3 bases and J 1 base, with 8 bases left between them. The CDR3 region is CASSDAPSNQPQHF. In DNA form, the CDR3 reads TGTGCCAGCAGCGACGCCCCGAGCAATCAGCCCCAGCATTTT.

The chain joins TRBV19 to TRBJ2-7; a weak D match, TRBD2 (7 bases). The CDR3 sequence is 16 residues long. Trimming took 10 bases from V and 1 from J, leaving 23 bases between them. Germline V CDR1 and CDR2: LNHDA, SQIVND (reference sequence). The CDR3: CATHRRGAVTSYEQYV. CDR3 DNA sequence: TGTGCCACCCACCGCCGGGGGGCCGTGACTTCCTACGAGCAGTACGTC.

This chain uses TRBV7-2 with TRBJ2-2, with unresolved D. The CDR3 sequence is 14 residues long. V lost 1 base to trimming and J lost 1 base, with 4 bases between them. CDR1 is SGHTA and CDR2 is FQGNSA in the germline V gene. The CDR3 is CASSLGQNTGELFF. The DNA for the CDR3 is TGTGCCAGCAGCTTAGGTCAGAACACCGGGGAGCTGTTTTTT.

This clonotype is a singleton in its sample. This rearrangement joins TRBV20-1 to TRBJ2-5, with D unresolved. V shed 5 bases and J shed 5 bases, with 9 bases lying between them. The CDR3 extends over 11 amino acids. CDR1 DFQATT and CDR2 SNEGSKA come from the germline V gene (reference sequence). CDR3 nucleotide sequence: TGCAGTGCTCGCAATCTTGAGACCCAGTACTTC. Its protein is CSARNLETQYF.

The J gene is TRBJ2-5, the V gene TRBV7-2; D is ambiguous. There are 15 residues in the CDR3. Trimming pared 1 base from V and 2 bases from J, leaving 11 bases between. From germline, CDR1 is SGHTA and CDR2 FQGNSA. The CDR3, as DNA: TGTGCCAGCAGCTTAGTTTGGGCAGTACAAGAGACCCAGTACTTC. As protein: CASSLVWAVQETQYF.

The chain uses TRBV7-3 and TRBJ2-5; D ambiguous. Looked up from germline, CDR1 is SGHTA and CDR2 is FQGTGA. The CDR3 has 13 amino acids. V lost 3 bases and J 5 bases, leaving 10 bases between the germline ends. The CDR3 DNA reads TGTGCCAGCAGCTTGGCTAGTTATGAGACCCAGTACTTC. The encoded protein is CASSLASYETQYF.

The CDR3 loop reads CASSPISGELFF. The CDR3 coding sequence is TGTGCCAGCAGTCCTATTAGCGGGGAGCTGTTTTTT. The genes are TRBV28 and TRBJ2-2, with D unclear. The CDR3 consists of 12 residues. The V and J ends lost 5 bases and 7 bases respectively, with 8 bases between them. From germline, CDR1 is MDHEN and CDR2 SYDVKM.

This clonotype was found a few times. The chain carries TRBV19 and TRBJ2-7; perhaps TRBD1 as D (6 bases). This CDR3 is built from 12 residues. Trimming removed 4 bases from V and 4 bases from J, with 8 bases in between. Germline-derived CDR1 and CDR2 are LNHDA and SQIVND (reference sequence). In nucleotides, the CDR3 is TGTGCCAGTAGTAAAGGGGGATACGAGCAGTACTTC. Protein sequence: CASSKGGYEQYF. The full variable domain, rest sourced from reference TRBV19 and TRBJ2-7, is DGGITQSPKYLFRKEGQNVTLSCEQNLNHDAMYWYRQDPGQGLRLIYYSQIVNDFQKGDIAEGYSVSREKKESFPLTVTSAQKNPTAFYLCASSKGGYEQYFGPGTRLTVT.

This clonotype was found once. This rearrangement joins TRBV28 to TRBJ1-5; no clear D gene. V was pared by 3 bases and J by 4 bases, with 16 bases between. The V gene's germline CDR1 is MDHEN and CDR2 SYDVKM. This CDR3 contains 16 residues. The CDR3 is CASSLSQVTWNQPQHF. CDR3 DNA: TGTGCCAGCAGTTTGTCTCAGGTGACATGGAATCAGCCCCAGCATTTT.

The rearrangement uses TRBV25-1 and TRBJ1-2, with D unresolved. The germline gives CDR1 MGHDK, CDR2 SYGVNS. Between the trimmed V and J ends, which lost 7 bases and 5 bases, there was a span of 8 bases. This CDR3 is built from 11 residues. The CDR3 region is CASTMGYGYTF. In DNA form, the CDR3 reads TGTGCCAGCACCATGGGTTATGGCTACACCTTC.

CDR3 in amino acids: CSVVPRDQSYEQYF. The DNA of the CDR3 is TGCAGCGTCGTACCCCGGGACCAGTCCTACGAGCAGTACTTC. The rearrangement uses TRBV29-1 and TRBJ2-7; either TRBD1 or TRBD2 may fit D (5 bases each). This CDR3 spans 14 amino acids. The ends were cut back, 6 bases at V and 1 base at J, with 16 bases in the middle. From germline, CDR1 is SQVTM and CDR2 ANQGSEA.

The chain links TRBV24-1 to TRBJ1-2, with D possibly TRBD1 on 6 matching bases. With 4 bases removed from V and 8 bases from J, the gap between germline ends came to 13 bases. Germline V CDR1 and CDR2: KGHDR, SFDVKD. This CDR3 contains 13 residues. The CDR3 DNA reads TGTGCCACCAGTGAGACCAACAGGGTCGGCTACACCTTC. Protein product: CATSETNRVGYTF.